These 20 T cell receptor beta chains originate from one sample sequenced in a study of blood T cell repertoires in COVID-19. Sequencing used immunoSEQ multiplex PCR; TCRdb keeps in-frame clones, though not all of them. This sample carries roughly 300,000 clones, approximately 90% of them seen once, and the ten largest clones take approximately 2.1%. Sequencing was done on a sample of peripheral blood. These TCRs come from a woman aged 25-40 years with COVID-19, enrolled during active disease.

CDR3 sequence reads: CASSHRDKSGYTF. CDR3 bases: TGTGCCAGCAGCCATCGGGACAAGAGTGGCTACACCTTC. The chain couples TRBV3-1 (or the pseudogene TRBV3-2) to TRBJ1-2, with D possibly being TRBD1 (6 bases). With 3 bases removed from V and 7 bases from J, the gap between germline ends came to 12 bases. This CDR3 contains 13 residues. Germline V gene sequence: CDR1 LGHDT, CDR2 YNNKEL (reference sequence).

In nucleotides, the CDR3 is TGTGCCAGTAGTACACAGGGGATGAACACTGAAGCTTTCTTT. Encoded protein: CASSTQGMNTEAFF. The genes are TRBV19 and TRBJ1-1; 7 bases match TRBD1. Per the germline V gene, CDR1 is LNHDA and CDR2 is SQIVND (reference sequence). The junction had 2 bases not matched to a gene; V was cut back by 4 bases and J by 0 bases. CDR3 size: 14 residues.

V is TRBV10-1 and J is TRBJ1-3; 7 bases line up with TRBD1. J was trimmed by 0 bases and V by 8 bases; bases with no gene match: 19. Germline CDR1 is WNHNN and CDR2 is SYGVQD (reference sequence). The CDR3 is 19 amino acids. The CDR3 protein is CASQASHERTGVSGNTIYF. CDR3 sequence (DNA): TGCGCCAGCCAAGCCTCGCACGAACGAACAGGGGTCTCTGGAAACACCATATATTTT.

The chain recombines TRBV7-8 with TRBJ2-1, with 13 bases that match TRBD2. Germline lookup yields CDR1 SGHVS and CDR2 FQNEAQ. CDR3 length: 17 residues. After removal of 4 bases from V and 0 bases from J, the junction contained 3 bases not matched to a gene. This chain's CDR3 is CASSSRLAGGSYNEQFF. The CDR3 bases are TGTGCCAGCAGCTCCAGACTAGCGGGAGGCTCCTACAATGAGCAGTTCTTC.

The rearrangement links TRBV19 to TRBJ1-5, with TRBD1 matching over 7 bases. The germline CDR1 and CDR2 sequences are LNHDA and SQIVND (reference sequence). The CDR3 sequence is 15 residues long. V dropped 3 bases and J dropped 4; count of bases not matched to a gene: 6. CDR3 in DNA: TGTGCCAGTAGTATGCAGGGGGTTATTAATCAGCCCCAGCATTTT. This translates into CASSMQGVINQPQHF.

The chain uses TRBV7-8 and TRBJ2-2; TRBD1 aligns across 8 bases. This CDR3 region has 17 residues. V lost 6 bases to trimming and J lost 4 bases; unmatched junction nucleotides: 13. Germline V gene data show CDR1 as SGHVS and CDR2 as FQNEAQ. The CDR3 nucleotides are TGTGCCAGCAGATACCAGACAGGGGACGTTAGCACCGGGGAGCTGTTTTTT. The encoded protein is CASRYQTGDVSTGELFF.

This chain joins TRBV7-9 and TRBJ1-2; D may be TRBD1 (6 bases). Germline V gives CDR1 SEHNR, CDR2 FQNEAQ (reference sequence). Deletions cut 2 bases from V and 6 bases from J, with 13 bases between. CDR3 length: 14 amino acids. The CDR3 region is CASSLSGAGDGYTF. DNA for the CDR3: TGTGCCAGCAGCTTAAGTGGGGCAGGGGATGGCTACACCTTC.

The chain recombines TRBV5-1 with TRBJ2-1; 9 positions agree with TRBD2. CDR1 and CDR2 (germline): SGHRS, YFSETQ. Trimming took 5 bases from V and 6 from J; bases not matched to a gene: 9. The CDR3 spans 15 residues. In DNA, the CDR3 is TGCGCCAGCAGTCGTAGTAGCGGGAGTTTCAATGAGCAGTTCTTC. Its translation is CASSRSSGSFNEQFF.

This clone was seen a handful of times. V gene TRBV7-9 combines with J gene TRBJ1-2; 10 positions match TRBD1. Trimming at V came to 3 bases and at J to 7 bases, leaving 11 bases not matched to a gene. There are 16 residues in the CDR3. CDR1 is SEHNR, CDR2 FQNEAQ, per germline (reference sequence). This CDR3 is CASSFSDRGLRGGYTF. The CDR3 coding sequence is TGTGCCAGCAGCTTCAGCGACAGGGGGCTTCGCGGTGGCTACACCTTC.

V usage is TRBV29-1 and J usage is TRBJ1-5; 7 nucleotides line up with TRBD1. The CDR3 contains 13 residues. Germline values: CDR1 SQVTM, CDR2 ANQGSEA. Trimming removed 7 bases from V and 5 bases from J; junction bases left unmatched: 8. The CDR3 DNA follows: TGCAGCGCCTCACAGGGGATCGATCAGCCCCAGCATTTT. Protein product: CSASQGIDQPQHF.

The chain employs TRBV12-3 or TRBV12-4 and TRBJ1-2, with 8 bases aligning to TRBD1. This CDR3 contains 12 residues. The V and J ends lost 10 bases and 3 bases, in that order; junction bases with no gene match: 4. DNA of the CDR3: TGTGCCACAGGACAGGGTGACTATGGCTACACCTTC. It is translated as CATGQGDYGYTF.

The chain links TRBV5-4 to TRBJ1-1; D is possibly TRBD1 (5 bases). Germline CDR1 SGHNT, CDR2 YYREEE (reference sequence). V was cut by 4 bases and J by 1 base, with 14 bases left in between. CDR3 length: 15 amino acids. The CDR3 coding sequence is TGTGCCAGCAGCCCCCCCTCGGGGGGGAACACTGAAGCTTTCTTT. It codes for CASSPPSGGNTEAFF.

This chain connects TRBV6-5 to TRBJ1-4; TRBD1 is a possible D gene (6 bases). The CDR3 has 14 amino acids. Germline V gives CDR1 MNHEY, CDR2 SVGAGI. Trimming removed 7 bases from V and 8 bases from J, with 17 bases in between. CDR3 coding DNA: TGTGCCAGCAACCCCGGGGGGGGCAGGGAAAAACTGTTTTTT. This sequence encodes CASNPGGGREKLFF.

The chain is built from TRBV6-5 and TRBJ2-7; 9 bases map to TRBD1. CDR3 length: 13 residues. V dropped 6 bases and J dropped 6; count of bases not matched to a gene: 6. The germline gives CDR1 MNHEY, CDR2 SVGAGI. CDR3 DNA sequence: TGTGCCAGCAGACAGGGGGCCCGATTCGAGCAGTACTTC. Its protein product is CASRQGARFEQYF.

The V and J genes are TRBV5-4 and TRBJ2-5; D is unclear. The CDR3 sequence is 15 residues long. Trimming stripped 4 bases from V and 6 bases from J, with 19 bases between. Germline lookup yields CDR1 SGHNT and CDR2 YYREEE (reference sequence). The CDR3 DNA reads as TGTGCCAGCAGCCCCGGAAACAGTATCCCCCAGACCCAGTACTTC. Translated: CASSPGNSIPQTQYF. Drawing the rest from reference TRBV5-4 and TRBJ2-5, the complete variable domain is ETGVTQSPTHLIKTRGQQVTLRCSSQSGHNTVSWYQQALGQGPQFIFQYYREEENGRGNFPPRFSGLQFPNYSSELNVNALELDDSALYLCASSPGNSIPQTQYFGPGTRLLVL.

The V gene is TRBV29-1, the J gene TRBJ1-2; weak D call: TRBD1 (5 bases). The CDR3 spans 14 residues. V was trimmed by 7 bases and J by 4 bases, leaving 19 bases between them. Germline V gene lookup returns CDR1 SQVTM and CDR2 ANQGSEA. The CDR3 DNA follows: TGCAGCGGAAATGACGGGGGGTCTGCCTATGGCTACACCTTC. It yields the protein CSGNDGGSAYGYTF.

V is TRBV19 and J is TRBJ1-5, with 7 bases identical to TRBD1. This CDR3 is built from 14 residues. Germline V gene data show CDR1 as LNHDA and CDR2 as SQIVND (reference sequence). J gave up 2 bases and V 7 bases, and 5 bases lay outside the gene matches. Written as DNA, the CDR3 is TGTGCCAGTACCCTAACAGGGGGCAATCAGCCCCAGCATTTT. Translated: CASTLTGGNQPQHF.

V and J are TRBV5-1 and TRBJ1-1, with 7 bases aligning to TRBD1. Germline values: CDR1 SGHRS, CDR2 YFSETQ. The CDR3 has 16 residues. V shed 4 bases and J 1 base; nucleotides not matched to a gene: 10. CDR3 coding DNA: TGCGCCAGCAGCCTAACCCCAACAGGGGCGAACACTGAAGCTTTCTTT. Translation: CASSLTPTGANTEAFF.

V and J are TRBV3-1 (or the pseudogene TRBV3-2) and TRBJ2-5, with 9 nucleotides matching TRBD2. The CDR3 loop spans 14 amino acids. Per germline, CDR1 LGHDT and CDR2 YNNKEL (reference sequence). V was clipped by 6 bases and J by 5 bases; unmatched bases: 7. The CDR3 spells CASSRLAEGETQYF. The CDR3 nucleotides read TGTGCCAGCAGTCGACTAGCGGAGGGGGAGACCCAGTACTTC.

This chain links TRBV5-6 with TRBJ1-5; D is ambiguous. Trimming shortened V by 2 bases and J by 0 bases, and 9 bases separated the two germline ends. CDR1 and CDR2 (germline): SGHDT, YYEEEE. The CDR3 length is 15 residues. The CDR3 sequence is CASSLRGNSNQPQHF. The CDR3 nucleotides read TGTGCCAGCAGCTTACGGGGAAATAGCAATCAGCCCCAGCATTTT.